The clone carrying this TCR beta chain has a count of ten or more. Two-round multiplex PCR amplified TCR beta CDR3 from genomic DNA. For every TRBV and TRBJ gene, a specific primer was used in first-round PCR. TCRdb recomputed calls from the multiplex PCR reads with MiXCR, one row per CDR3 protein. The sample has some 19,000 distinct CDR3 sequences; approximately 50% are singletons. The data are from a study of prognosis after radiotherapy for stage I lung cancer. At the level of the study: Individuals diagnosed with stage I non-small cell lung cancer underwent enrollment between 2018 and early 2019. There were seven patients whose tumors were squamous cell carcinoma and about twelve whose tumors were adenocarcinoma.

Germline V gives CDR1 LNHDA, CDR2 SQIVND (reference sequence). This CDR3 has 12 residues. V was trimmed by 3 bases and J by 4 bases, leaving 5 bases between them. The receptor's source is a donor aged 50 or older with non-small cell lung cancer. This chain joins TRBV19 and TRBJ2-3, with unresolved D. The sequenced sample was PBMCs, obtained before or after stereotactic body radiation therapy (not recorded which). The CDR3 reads CASSMYPDTQYF. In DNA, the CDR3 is TGTGCCAGTAGTATGTACCCAGATACGCAGTATTTT.